This T cell receptor beta chain is from a study of molecular identifiers for immune sequencing clone quantification. Points from the study as a whole: Underestimation of highly expanded clone sizes could arise where identical TCR molecules share a barcode.

With 8 bases removed from V and 0 bases from J, the gap between germline ends came to 25 bases. This CDR3 comprises 17 residues. Germline lookup yields CDR1 SQVTM and CDR2 ANQGSEA. As for this clonotype: Its specificity is unknown.

MiXCR, run by TCRdb on the PCR reads, gives a single entry per CDR3 protein. The table includes some 320,000 distinct CDR3 sequences, roughly a fifth detected once. Naive CD8 T cells were picked out by sorting for CD8+CD4-CCR7+CD45RA+. Sequencing was performed on naive CD8+ T cells from blood, with Jurkat cell RNA spiked in. As to subset: FACS-sorted CD8+CD4-CCR7+CD45RA+ naive T cells. The receptor was isolated from a human donor in good health. Some libraries in this study had Jurkat cell RNA spiked in. The rearrangement joins TRBV29-1 to TRBJ1-2; D may be TRBD1 (5 bases). The CDR3 nucleotides read TGCAGCACGGGGAATGTGACAGAGTCTTTAGCTAACTATGGCTACACCTTC. This translates into CSTGNVTESLANYGYTF.